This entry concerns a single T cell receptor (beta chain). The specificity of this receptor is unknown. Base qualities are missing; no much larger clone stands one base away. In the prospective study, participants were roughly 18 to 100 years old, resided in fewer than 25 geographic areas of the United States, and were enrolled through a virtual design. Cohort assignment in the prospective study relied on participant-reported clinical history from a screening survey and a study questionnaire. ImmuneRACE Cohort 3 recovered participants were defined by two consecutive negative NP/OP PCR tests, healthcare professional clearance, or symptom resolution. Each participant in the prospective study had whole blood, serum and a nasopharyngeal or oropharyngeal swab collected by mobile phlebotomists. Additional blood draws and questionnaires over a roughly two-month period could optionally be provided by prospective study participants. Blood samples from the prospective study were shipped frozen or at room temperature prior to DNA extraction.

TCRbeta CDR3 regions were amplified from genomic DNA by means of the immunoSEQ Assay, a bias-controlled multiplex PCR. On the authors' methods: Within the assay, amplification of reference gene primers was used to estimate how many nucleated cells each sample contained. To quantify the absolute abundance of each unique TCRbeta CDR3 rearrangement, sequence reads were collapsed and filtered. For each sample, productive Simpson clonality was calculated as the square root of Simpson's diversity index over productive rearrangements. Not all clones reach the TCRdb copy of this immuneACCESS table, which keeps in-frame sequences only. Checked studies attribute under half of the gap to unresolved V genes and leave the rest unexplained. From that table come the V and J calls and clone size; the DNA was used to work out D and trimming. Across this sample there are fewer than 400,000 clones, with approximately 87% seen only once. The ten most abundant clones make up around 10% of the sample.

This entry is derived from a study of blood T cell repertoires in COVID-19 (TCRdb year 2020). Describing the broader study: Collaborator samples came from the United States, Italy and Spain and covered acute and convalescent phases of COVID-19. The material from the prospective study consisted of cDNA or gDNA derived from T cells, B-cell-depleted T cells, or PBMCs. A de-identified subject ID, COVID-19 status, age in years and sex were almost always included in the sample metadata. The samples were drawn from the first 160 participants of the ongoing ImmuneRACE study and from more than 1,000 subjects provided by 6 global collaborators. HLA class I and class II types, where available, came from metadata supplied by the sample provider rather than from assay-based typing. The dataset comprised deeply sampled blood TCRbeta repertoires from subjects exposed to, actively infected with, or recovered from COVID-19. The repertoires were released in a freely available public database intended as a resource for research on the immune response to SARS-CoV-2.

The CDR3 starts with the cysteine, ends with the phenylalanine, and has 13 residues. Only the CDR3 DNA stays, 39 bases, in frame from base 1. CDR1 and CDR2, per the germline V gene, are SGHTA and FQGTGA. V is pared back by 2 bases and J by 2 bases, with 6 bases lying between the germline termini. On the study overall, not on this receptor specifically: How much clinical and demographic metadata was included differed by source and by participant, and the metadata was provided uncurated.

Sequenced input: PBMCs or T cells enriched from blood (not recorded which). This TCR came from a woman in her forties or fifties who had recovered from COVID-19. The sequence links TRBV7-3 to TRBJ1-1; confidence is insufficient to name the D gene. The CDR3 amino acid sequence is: CASSLQINTEAFF. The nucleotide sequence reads TGTGCCAGCAGCTTACAGATTAACACTGAAGCTTTCTTT.